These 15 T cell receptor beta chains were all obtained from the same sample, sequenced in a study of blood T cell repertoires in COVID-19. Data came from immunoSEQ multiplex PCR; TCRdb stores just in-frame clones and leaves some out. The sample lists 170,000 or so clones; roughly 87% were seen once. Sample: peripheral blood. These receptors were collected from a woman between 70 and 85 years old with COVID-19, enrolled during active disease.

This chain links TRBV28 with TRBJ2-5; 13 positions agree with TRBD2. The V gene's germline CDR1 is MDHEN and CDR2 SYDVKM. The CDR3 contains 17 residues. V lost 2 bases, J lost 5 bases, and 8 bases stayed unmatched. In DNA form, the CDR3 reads TGTGCCAGCAGTTTAATACGGACTAGCGGGAGCGGGGAGACCCAGTACTTC. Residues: CASSLIRTSGSGETQYF.

The CDR3 is CAISDGTGGPYGYTF. Written as DNA, the CDR3 is TGTGCCATCAGTGATGGGACAGGGGGCCCTTATGGCTACACCTTC. The genes are TRBV10-3 and TRBJ1-2, with 12 bases fitting TRBD1. This CDR3 is built from 15 residues. Germline CDR1 is ENHRY and CDR2 is SYGVKD. Trimming cost V 3 bases and J 5 bases; bases outside gene matches: 4.

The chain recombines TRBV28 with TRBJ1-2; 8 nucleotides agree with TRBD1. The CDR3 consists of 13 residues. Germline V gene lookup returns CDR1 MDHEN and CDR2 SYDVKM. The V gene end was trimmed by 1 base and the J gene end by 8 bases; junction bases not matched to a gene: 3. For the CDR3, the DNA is TGTGCCAGCAGTTTATTCAGGGGGCAAGGCTACACCTTC. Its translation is CASSLFRGQGYTF.

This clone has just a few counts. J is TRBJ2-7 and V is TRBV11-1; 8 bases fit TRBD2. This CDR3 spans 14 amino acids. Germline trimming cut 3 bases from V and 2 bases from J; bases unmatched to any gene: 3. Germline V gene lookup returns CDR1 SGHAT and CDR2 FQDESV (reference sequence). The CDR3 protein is CASSFRGGTYEQYF. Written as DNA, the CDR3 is TGTGCCAGCAGCTTTCGCGGGGGGACCTACGAGCAGTACTTC.

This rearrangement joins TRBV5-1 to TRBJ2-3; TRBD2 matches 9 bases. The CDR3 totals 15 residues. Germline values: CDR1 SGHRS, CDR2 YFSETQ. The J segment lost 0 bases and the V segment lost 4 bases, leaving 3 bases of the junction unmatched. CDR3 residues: CASSQLAGSTDTQYF. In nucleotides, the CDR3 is TGCGCCAGCAGCCAACTAGCGGGTAGCACAGATACGCAGTATTTT.

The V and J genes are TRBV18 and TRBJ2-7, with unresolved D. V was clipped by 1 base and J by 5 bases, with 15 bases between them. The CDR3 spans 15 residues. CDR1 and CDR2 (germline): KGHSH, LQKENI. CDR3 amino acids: CASSPQQAATNEQYF. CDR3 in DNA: TGTGCCAGCTCACCACAGCAGGCCGCTACGAACGAGCAGTACTTC.

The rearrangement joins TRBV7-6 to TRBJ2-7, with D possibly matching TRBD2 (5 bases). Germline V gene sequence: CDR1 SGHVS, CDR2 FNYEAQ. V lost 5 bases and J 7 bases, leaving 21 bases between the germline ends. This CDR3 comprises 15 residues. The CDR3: CASSLSLSGEREQYF. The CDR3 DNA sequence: TGTGCCAGCAGCCTTAGCTTGTCCGGCGAGCGGGAGCAGTACTTC.

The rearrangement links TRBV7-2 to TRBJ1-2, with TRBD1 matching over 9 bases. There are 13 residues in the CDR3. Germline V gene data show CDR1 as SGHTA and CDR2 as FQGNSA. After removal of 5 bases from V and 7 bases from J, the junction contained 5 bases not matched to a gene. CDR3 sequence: CASSTQGATGYTF. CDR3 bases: TGTGCCAGCAGCACACAGGGGGCTACTGGCTACACCTTC.

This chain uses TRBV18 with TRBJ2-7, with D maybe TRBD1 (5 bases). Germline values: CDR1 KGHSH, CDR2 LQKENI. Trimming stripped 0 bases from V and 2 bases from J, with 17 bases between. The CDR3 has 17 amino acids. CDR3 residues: CASSPPVGPGLTYEQYF. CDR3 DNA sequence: TGTGCCAGCTCACCACCCGTCGGTCCAGGGCTTACCTACGAGCAGTACTTC.

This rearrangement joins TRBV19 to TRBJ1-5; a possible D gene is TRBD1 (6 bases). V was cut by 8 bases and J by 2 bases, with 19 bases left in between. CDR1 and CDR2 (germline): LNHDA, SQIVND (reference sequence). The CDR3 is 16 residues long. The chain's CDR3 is CASLGEGGIGNQPQHF. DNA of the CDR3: TGTGCCAGTTTGGGGGAAGGGGGAATTGGCAATCAGCCCCAGCATTTT. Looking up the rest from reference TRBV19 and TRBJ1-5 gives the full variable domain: DGGITQSPKYLFRKEGQNVTLSCEQNLNHDAMYWYRQDPGQGLRLIYYSQIVNDFQKGDIAEGYSVSREKKESFPLTVTSAQKNPTAFYLCASLGEGGIGNQPQHFGDGTRLSIL.

CDR3 amino acids: CASSFYPGNSYEQYF. The CDR3 DNA is TGTGCCAGCAGCTTCTACCCCGGGAACTCCTACGAGCAGTACTTC. This sequence joins TRBV7-2 and TRBJ2-7, with D perhaps TRBD2 (5 bases). The CDR3 has 15 residues. In germline, CDR1 is SGHTA, CDR2 FQGNSA. V lost 3 bases and J lost 0, with 12 bases in between.

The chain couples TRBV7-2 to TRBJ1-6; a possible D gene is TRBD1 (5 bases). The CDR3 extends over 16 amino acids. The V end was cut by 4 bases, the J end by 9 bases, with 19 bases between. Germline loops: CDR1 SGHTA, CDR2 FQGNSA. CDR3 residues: CASSSTALLVGSPLHF. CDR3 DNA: TGTGCCAGCAGCTCGACAGCCCTTCTCGTGGGTTCACCCCTCCACTTT.

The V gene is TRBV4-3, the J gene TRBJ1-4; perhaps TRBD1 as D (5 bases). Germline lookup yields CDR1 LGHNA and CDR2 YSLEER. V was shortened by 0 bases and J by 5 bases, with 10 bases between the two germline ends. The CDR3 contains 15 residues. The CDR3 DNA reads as TGCGCCAGCAGCCAAGAAGCCAGACAGAATGAAAAACTGTTTTTT. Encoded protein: CASSQEARQNEKLFF.

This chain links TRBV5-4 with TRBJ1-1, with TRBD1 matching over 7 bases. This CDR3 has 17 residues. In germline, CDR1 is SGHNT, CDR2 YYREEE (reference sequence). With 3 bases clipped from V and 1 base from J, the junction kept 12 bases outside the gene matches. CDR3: CASSSGQALLRNTEAFF. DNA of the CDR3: TGTGCCAGCAGCTCTGGACAGGCCCTTCTGAGGAACACTGAAGCTTTCTTT.

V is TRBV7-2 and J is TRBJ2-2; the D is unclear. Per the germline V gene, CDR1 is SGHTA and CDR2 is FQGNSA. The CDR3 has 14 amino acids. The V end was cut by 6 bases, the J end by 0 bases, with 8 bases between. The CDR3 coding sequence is TGTGCCAGCAGTTGGCTGGCGAACACCGGGGAGCTGTTTTTT. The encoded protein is CASSWLANTGELFF.